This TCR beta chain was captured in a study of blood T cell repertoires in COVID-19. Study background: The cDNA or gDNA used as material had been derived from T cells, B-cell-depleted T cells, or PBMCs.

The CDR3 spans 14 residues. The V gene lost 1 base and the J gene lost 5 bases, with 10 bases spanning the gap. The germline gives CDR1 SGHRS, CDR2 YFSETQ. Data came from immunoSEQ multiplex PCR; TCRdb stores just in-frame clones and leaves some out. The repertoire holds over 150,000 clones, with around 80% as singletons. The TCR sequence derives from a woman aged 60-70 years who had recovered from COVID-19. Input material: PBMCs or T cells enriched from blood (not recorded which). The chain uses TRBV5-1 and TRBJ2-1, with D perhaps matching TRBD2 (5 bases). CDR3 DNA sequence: TGCGCCAGCAGCTTGACTGGGCGGGACAATGAGCAGTTCTTC. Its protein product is CASSLTGRDNEQFF.